The 3 T cell receptor beta chains reported below all come from one sample, sequenced in a study of blood T cell repertoires in COVID-19. Profiled with immunoSEQ multiplex PCR; TCRdb holds only in-frame clones, not every one. The table includes 300,000 to 400,000 clones, about nine tenths detected once. The sample comprised peripheral blood. These receptors originate from a man between 25 and 39 years old with COVID-19, enrolled during active disease.

V is TRBV9 and J is TRBJ2-5; TRBD1 aligns across 7 bases. Unmatched junction bases numbered 19, after V lost 4 bases and J lost 7 bases. Germline assignment: CDR1 SGDLS and CDR2 YYNGEE. The CDR3 length is 17 residues. CDR3 sequence (DNA): TGTGCCAGCAGCCCAGACCCGGGACAGACACCAAGGTCGACCCAGTACTTC. It specifies CASSPDPGQTPRSTQYF.

The chain carries TRBV3-1 (or the pseudogene TRBV3-2) and TRBJ2-5, with 16 bases aligning to TRBD2. The CDR3 has 19 amino acids. CDR1 is LGHDT and CDR2 is YNNKEL in the germline V gene (reference sequence). Germline trimming cut 4 bases from V and 5 bases from J; bases unmatched to any gene: 13. CDR3 coding DNA: TGTGCCAGCAGCCTTGGGACTAGCGGGGGGGCTCGTGTCCGGGAGACCCAGTACTTC. Its protein product is CASSLGTSGGARVRETQYF.

CDR3 nucleotide sequence: TGCGCCAGCAGCCAAGAGCTGACTAGCGTGCTATACTACGAGCAGTACTTC. This gives the protein CASSQELTSVLYYEQYF. The genes are TRBV4-3 and TRBJ2-7; TRBD2 matches 8 bases. V shed 0 bases and J 3 bases; nucleotides not matched to a gene: 10. CDR1 and CDR2 from the germline V gene are LGHNA and YSLEER. The CDR3 spans 17 residues.